These T cell receptor beta chains were read from a single sample in a study of patients and donors after allogeneic stem cell transplantation. TCRdb analysed the RT-PCR reads with MiXCR anew, one entry per CDR3 protein. The sample has about 200,000 distinct CDR3 sequences, 38% seen once; the top ten hold approximately 10%. Sample: blood, either unsorted or a sorted T cell fraction (not recorded which). The receptor set was obtained from a human donor who was either an allogeneic HSCT recipient or a stem cell or donor lymphocyte infusion donor (not recorded which). It is not recorded whose cells these are; they may come from a transplant donor. The CDR3 runs from the conserved cysteine through the conserved F or W. D genes are given only for firm matches. Clone size appears in some rows only: once, few, many, or a class for an expanded clone.

abundance: NA
j_gene: TRBJ1-5
v_gene: TRBV20-1
d_gene: TRBD1
CDR3aa: CSATTGGVKSQPQHF
CDR3nt: TGCAGTGCCACGACAGGGGGTGTTAAGTCTCAGCCCCAGCATTTT

abundance: NA
j_gene: TRBJ1-1
v_gene: TRBV10-3
d_gene: NA
CDR3aa: CAIRSVVNTEAFF
CDR3nt: TGTGCCATCCGGTCGGTTGTGAACACTGAAGCTTTCTTT

abundance: NA
j_gene: TRBJ2-7
v_gene: TRBV5-1
d_gene: NA
CDR3aa: CASTGVSYEQYF
CDR3nt: TGCGCCAGCACAGGGGTATCCTACGAGCAGTACTTC

abundance: NA
j_gene: TRBJ1-2
v_gene: TRBV7-2
d_gene: NA
CDR3aa: CASSSTQGGGYTF
CDR3nt: TGTGCCAGCAGTTCAACACAGGGCGGTGGCTACACCTTC

abundance: NA
j_gene: TRBJ1-1
v_gene: TRBV6-5
d_gene: NA
CDR3aa: CASSLGAFTEAFF
CDR3nt: TGTGCCAGCAGTTTGGGGGCTTTCACTGAAGCTTTCTTT

abundance: few
j_gene: TRBJ2-7
v_gene: TRBV10-2
d_gene: NA
CDR3aa: CASSVLLVYEQYF
CDR3nt: TGCGCCAGCAGTGTCCTCCTAGTCTACGAGCAGTACTTC

abundance: few
j_gene: TRBJ1-2
v_gene: TRBV24-1
d_gene: NA
CDR3aa: CATSVWQIYGYTF
CDR3nt: TGTGCCACCAGTGTTTGGCAGATATATGGCTACACCTTC

abundance: once
j_gene: TRBJ1-1
v_gene: TRBV30
d_gene: NA
CDR3aa: CAWSLTENTEAFF
CDR3nt: TGTGCCTGGAGTCTGACTGAGAACACTGAAGCTTTCTTT

abundance: few
j_gene: TRBJ1-2
v_gene: TRBV12-3/TRBV12-4
d_gene: TRBD1
CDR3aa: CASSIHRQGGHGYTF
CDR3nt: TGTGCCAGCAGTATTCATCGACAGGGAGGTCATGGCTACACCTTC

abundance: few
j_gene: TRBJ1-5
v_gene: TRBV6-2/TRBV6-3
d_gene: NA
CDR3aa: CASSWSSDQPQHF
CDR3nt: TGTGCCAGCAGTTGGTCATCGGATCAGCCCCAGCATTTT

abundance: NA
j_gene: TRBJ1-6
v_gene: TRBV5-1
d_gene: TRBD1
CDR3aa: CASSLNPTGAYNSPLHF
CDR3nt: TGCGCCAGCAGCTTGAACCCTACAGGGGCCTATAATTCACCCCTCCACTTT